This T cell receptor (beta chain) was retrieved from a study of T cell clones after liver transplantation. Germline loops: CDR1 SGDLS, CDR2 YYNGEE. The V end was cut by 0 bases, the J end by 8 bases, with 15 bases between. CDR3 length: 15 amino acids. The protocol was immunoSEQ multiplex PCR, while the TCRdb copy is restricted to in-frame clones and leaves out a portion. Of about 51,000 clones in the sample, about 90% are singletons; the top ten hold roughly an eighth. The source material was CD8+ T cells from blood, sampled 12 months after liver transplant. The chain has TRBV9 and TRBJ2-1, with D unresolved. This TCR was sampled from a human patient who received a liver transplant. Among the T cells, some may be from the graft donor. DNA for the CDR3: TGTGCCAGCAGCGTAGTAATAGTGGGCGTGGATGAGCAGTTCTTC. Translated: CASSVVIVGVDEQFF.